This is a list of T cell receptor beta chains from one sample in a study of blood T cell repertoires in COVID-19. Profiled with immunoSEQ multiplex PCR; TCRdb holds only in-frame clones, not every one. The sample lists about 190,000 clones; around 90% were seen once. The sequencing input was peripheral blood. These receptors all stem from a man aged 60-69 years with active or convalescent COVID-19. CDR3s include the opening cysteine and the closing phenylalanine or tryptophan. The D gene is left open where the match is weak. Clone size is stated in some rows and not others, as once, few, many or a class when expanded.

DNA | CDR3 | J | size | V | D
TGTGCCAGCTCACCACCGGGAACAGGGGCCTACGAGCAGTACTTC | CASSPPGTGAYEQYF | TRBJ2-7 | few | TRBV18 | TRBD1
TGTGCCAGCATTAGGGGGCGCGAAGAGACCCAGTACTTC | CASIRGREETQYF | TRBJ2-5 | NA | TRBV6-5 | TRBD1
TGCAGTGCTAGTTCCATGGACAGTCGCACTGAAGCTTTCTTT | CSASSMDSRTEAFF | TRBJ1-1 | NA | TRBV20-1 | NA
TGTGCCAGCTCCCCCACCGTCCACAGCTCTAACTATGGCTACACCTTC | CASSPTVHSSNYGYTF | TRBJ1-2 | NA | TRBV18 | NA
TGCACCAGCAGCCGTCAGGGGGCGAGCAATCAGCCCCAGCATTTT | CTSSRQGASNQPQHF | TRBJ1-5 | NA | TRBV1 | NA
TGCGCCAGCAGCTTACAGGGCCCCCCAGATACGCAGTATTTT | CASSLQGPPDTQYF | TRBJ2-3 | NA | TRBV5-1 | NA
TGTGCCACCAGCAGAGATACAGGAATAAGTACAGATACGCAGTATTTT | CATSRDTGISTDTQYF | TRBJ2-3 | NA | TRBV15 | NA
TGTGCCACCAGTGTATCAGGAAATGATGGCTACACCTTC | CATSVSGNDGYTF | TRBJ1-2 | NA | TRBV15 | NA
TGTGCCACCAGCAGAGATGGGCGGGACTATGGCTACACCTTC | CATSRDGRDYGYTF | TRBJ1-2 | NA | TRBV15 | NA
TGTGCCAGCAGCTCGGGAGGCTATGGCTACACCTTC | CASSSGGYGYTF | TRBJ1-2 | NA | TRBV11-2 | NA
TGTGCCAGCAGACAGACAGGCACATTTGGAAACACCATATATTTT | CASRQTGTFGNTIYF | TRBJ1-3 | once | TRBV6-5 | NA
TGTGCCAGCACCGAGGGAGTGATGGGTTACAATGAGCAGTTCTTC | CASTEGVMGYNEQFF | TRBJ2-1 | NA | TRBV2 | NA
TGCGCCAGCAGCTTGGAGGTCGGGGGCGAGCAGTACTTC | CASSLEVGGEQYF | TRBJ2-7 | NA | TRBV5-1 | NA
TGCGCCAGCAGTGGACGATCAACAGGGAGGGCTAACTATGGCTACACCTTC | CASSGRSTGRANYGYTF | TRBJ1-2 | NA | TRBV10-2 | NA
TGCGCCAGCAGCGACTCTAGACAGGGGAATTCACCCCTCCACTTT | CASSDSRQGNSPLHF | TRBJ1-6 | NA | TRBV4-1 | TRBD1
TGTGCCAGCAGTTACAACAGGGGGTCTGAAGCTTTCTTT | CASSYNRGSEAFF | TRBJ1-1 | once | TRBV6-5 | TRBD1
TGCAGCGTTGAAAGGCGGGACCCTCTTCCCGATACGCAGTATTTT | CSVERRDPLPDTQYF | TRBJ2-3 | NA | TRBV29-1 | NA
TGTGCCAGCTCACCTTTGCAGGGAAGGACCGGGGAGCTGTTTTTT | CASSPLQGRTGELFF | TRBJ2-2 | NA | TRBV18 | NA
TGTGCCAGCACCCCCGGGGGACAGGGAACGAACACCATATATTTT | CASTPGGQGTNTIYF | TRBJ1-3 | NA | TRBV6-5 | TRBD1
TGTGCCAGCAGTTATGGAAGAAGGAGCACTGAAGCTTTCTTT | CASSYGRRSTEAFF | TRBJ1-1 | NA | TRBV6-5 | NA
TGTGCCAGCAGCCCGGGACAGGGGATTAGCACTGAAGCTTTCTTT | CASSPGQGISTEAFF | TRBJ1-1 | NA | TRBV9 | TRBD1
TGCGCCAGCAGCCAAGGGACAGGGAGGTACGAGCAGTACTTC | CASSQGTGRYEQYF | TRBJ2-7 | few | TRBV4-1 | TRBD1
TGTGCCAGTCAAATAGAAAACACTGAAGCTTTCTTT | CASQIENTEAFF | TRBJ1-1 | NA | TRBV2 | NA
TGTGCCAGCAAAAGGGGGGGGCCGAATGAGCAGTTCTTC | CASKRGGPNEQFF | TRBJ2-1 | NA | TRBV5-6 | NA
TGTGCCAGCAGCTTATCACAGGGAACGGACGAGCAGTACTTC | CASSLSQGTDEQYF | TRBJ2-7 | NA | TRBV11-2 | NA
TGTGCCAGCAGTTTAGCCGGAGGGGGCGGAGGCTATGGCTACACCTTC | CASSLAGGGGGYGYTF | TRBJ1-2 | few | TRBV27 | TRBD1
TGTGCCAGCAGCTTAGTTGGGGCTCCGAGAAACACCATATATTTT | CASSLVGAPRNTIYF | TRBJ1-3 | NA | TRBV7-2 | NA
TGTGCCAGCAGGAAGTTCCAGGGGAGCGGGAAGGGTAATGAGCAGTTCTTC | CASRKFQGSGKGNEQFF | TRBJ2-1 | NA | TRBV25-1 | NA
TGTGCCAGCTCACCGGGACTAGCGGGATACGAGCAGTACTTC | CASSPGLAGYEQYF | TRBJ2-7 | few | TRBV18 | TRBD2
TGTGCCAGCAGCCACAGGGACCACGAGCAGTACTTC | CASSHRDHEQYF | TRBJ2-7 | NA | TRBV11-2 | NA
TGTGCCAGCAGTGAATGGGGGGGAGAGAACACCGGGGAGCTGTTTTTT | CASSEWGGENTGELFF | TRBJ2-2 | NA | TRBV6-1 | TRBD2
TGTGCCAGCAGTCAAGGGACAGGGTACACTGAAGCTTTCTTT | CASSQGTGYTEAFF | TRBJ1-1 | NA | TRBV6-6 | TRBD1